The 15 T cell receptor beta chains reported below all come from one sample, sequenced in a study of OX40 agonist ivuxolimab in advanced cancers. This table comes from immunoSEQ multiplex PCR, and its TCRdb copy is limited to in-frame clones, with some not included. The sample lists 23,000 or so clones; 80% to 90% were seen once. This specimen consisted of CD4+ or CD8+ T cells sorted from blood, obtained in a trial of the OX40 agonist ivuxolimab. These TCRs come from an adult with an advanced solid tumor such as melanoma, head and neck, liver or kidney cancer.

V is TRBV5-6 and J is TRBJ1-3; D is undetermined. The CDR3 is 17 amino acids. Germline V gives CDR1 SGHDT, CDR2 YYEEEE. Between the trimmed V and J ends, which lost 2 bases and 0 bases, there was a span of 15 bases. CDR3 nucleotides: TGTGCCAGCAGCTTCAACATGGAACCGATCTCTGGAAACACCATATATTTT. It specifies CASSFNMEPISGNTIYF.

The CDR3 DNA sequence: TGTGCCAGCAGCCCTCTCGAACAGGCCGTTTATGGCTACACCTTC. This gives the protein CASSPLEQAVYGYTF. The chain is built from TRBV13 and TRBJ1-2; tentative D call: TRBD1 (5 bases). The CDR3 contains 15 residues. V was shortened by 5 bases and J by 5 bases, with 18 bases between the two germline ends. Germline lookup yields CDR1 PRHDT and CDR2 FYEKMQ (reference sequence).

The chain has TRBV11-2 and TRBJ2-7; 8 bases map to TRBD1. Germline V gene data show CDR1 as SGHAT and CDR2 as FQNNGV. The CDR3 contains 14 residues. V lost 5 bases to trimming and J lost 2 bases; unmatched junction nucleotides: 5. The CDR3 DNA reads TGTGCCAGCAGCACCGGACAGGGCACCTACGAGCAGTACTTC. Protein sequence: CASSTGQGTYEQYF.

The chain is built from TRBV7-2 and TRBJ1-1, with 8 bases lining up with TRBD1. The V gene's germline CDR1 is SGHTA and CDR2 FQGNSA. This CDR3 spans 15 amino acids. V gave up 1 base and J gave up 7 bases; unmatched junction bases: 8. CDR3 region: CASSLVTGGTFEAFF. CDR3 coding DNA: TGTGCCAGCAGCTTAGTTACAGGGGGGACATTTGAAGCTTTCTTT.

This clone was counted between two and nine times. CDR3 amino acids: CASSGQGRFSGANVLTF. The CDR3, as DNA: TGTGCCAGCAGCGGACAGGGAAGATTCTCTGGGGCCAACGTCCTGACTTTC. This sequence joins TRBV5-8 and TRBJ2-6; 8 bases match TRBD1. Germline assignment: CDR1 SGHTS and CDR2 YDEGEE. Trimming removed 4 bases from V and 0 bases from J; junction bases left unmatched: 6. The CDR3 is made up of 17 amino acids.

The chain combines TRBV7-9 with TRBJ1-2, with TRBD1 matching over 7 bases. CDR1 and CDR2 (germline): SEHNR, FQNEAQ (reference sequence). V shed 5 bases and J 3 bases; nucleotides not matched to a gene: 12. The CDR3 runs to 16 residues. The chain's CDR3 is CASSQDRRDRDYGYTF. CDR3 coding DNA: TGTGCCAGCAGCCAAGACCGTAGGGACAGAGACTATGGCTACACCTTC.

The V call is TRBV11-3, the J call TRBJ2-1; D might be TRBD1 or TRBD2, each matching 5 bases. The CDR3 consists of 18 residues. Trimming removed 4 bases from V and 0 bases from J, with 19 bases in between. Germline assignment: CDR1 SGHNT and CDR2 YENEEA. The CDR3 sequence is CASSSTGPDYLSYNEQFF. The CDR3 DNA reads as TGTGCCAGCAGCTCTACAGGTCCCGACTACCTCTCCTACAATGAGCAGTTCTTC.

This chain links TRBV9 with TRBJ2-7; D tentatively fits TRBD1 or TRBD2 (5 bases each). The CDR3 spans 15 residues. Germline CDR1 and CDR2: SGDLS and YYNGEE. The V end was cut by 4 bases, the J end by 5 bases, with 19 bases between. The CDR3: CASSKDGTAPDEQYF. The CDR3 region has the DNA TGTGCCAGCAGCAAAGACGGGACCGCTCCCGACGAGCAGTACTTC.

The chain combines TRBV6-6 with TRBJ2-1, with no clear D. Germline V gene data show CDR1 as MNHNY and CDR2 as SVGAGI (reference sequence). The CDR3 covers 14 residues. Trimming removed 6 bases from V and 7 bases from J, with 16 bases in between. In DNA form, the CDR3 reads TGTGCCAGCAGGCTCCGGGTCTCGAGAAATGAGCAGTTCTTC. It is translated as CASRLRVSRNEQFF.

This chain links TRBV9 with TRBJ2-2; tentatively, D is TRBD2 (6 bases). Trimming took 3 bases from V and 5 from J, leaving 11 bases between them. CDR1 and CDR2 (germline): SGDLS, YYNGEE. This CDR3 is 14 amino acids long. The CDR3 sequence: CASSGGTDTGELFF. DNA for the CDR3: TGTGCCAGCAGCGGCGGGACGGATACCGGGGAGCTGTTTTTT.

This clone has just a few counts. This chain connects TRBV19 to TRBJ1-2, with TRBD1 identical over 9 bases. Unmatched junction bases numbered 9, after V lost 2 bases and J lost 8 bases. The CDR3 runs to 15 residues. Germline V CDR1 and CDR2: LNHDA, SQIVND (reference sequence). The CDR3 nucleotides read TGTGCCAGTAGTATAATCCGGGACAGGGTGTTGGGCTACACCTTC. It yields the protein CASSIIRDRVLGYTF.

This sequence joins TRBV11-3 and TRBJ2-3; D is uncertain. The CDR3 is 15 residues long. The germline V gene encodes CDR1 SGHNT and CDR2 YENEEA. The V end was cut by 4 bases, the J end by 5 bases, with 16 bases between. CDR3 DNA sequence: TGTGCCAGCAGCTCCAAAACGATATCCTTAGATACGCAGTATTTT. This translates into CASSSKTISLDTQYF. The whole variable domain, remainder taken from reference TRBV11-3 and TRBJ2-3, is EAGVVQSPRYKIIEKKQPVAFWCNPISGHNTLYWYLQNLGQGPELLIRYENEEAVDDSQLPKDRFSAERLKGVDSTLKIQPAELGDSAVYLCASSSKTISLDTQYFGPGTRLTVL.

The V call is TRBV27, the J call TRBJ1-1; D perhaps matches TRBD1 (5 bases). Germline CDR1 MNHEY, CDR2 SMNVEV (reference sequence). CDR3 length: 14 amino acids. The V end lost 2 bases, the J end lost 4 bases, and 11 bases lay between the germline ends. CDR3 region: CASSLIARATEAFF. As DNA, the CDR3 is TGTGCCAGCAGTTTAATCGCCAGGGCCACTGAAGCTTTCTTT.

This chain joins TRBV5-8 and TRBJ1-6; possibly TRBD1 for D (6 bases). There are 19 residues in the CDR3. The V gene's germline CDR1 is SGHTS and CDR2 YDEGEE. The V end was cut by 5 bases, the J end by 4 bases, with 25 bases between. The CDR3 coding sequence is TGTGCCAGCAGTTGGGGCGCCGGGACATCAAGGCCGTATAATTCACCCCTCCACTTT. This codes for CASSWGAGTSRPYNSPLHF.

The chain is built from TRBV19 and TRBJ2-2; tentatively, D is TRBD1 or TRBD2 (5 bases each). Germline assignment: CDR1 LNHDA and CDR2 SQIVND (reference sequence). The CDR3 runs 16 residues. The ends were cut back, 3 bases at V and 1 base at J, with 12 bases in the middle. The CDR3 here is CASSILVGRNTGELFF. CDR3 nucleotide sequence: TGTGCCAGTAGTATTCTCGTGGGACGGAACACCGGGGAGCTGTTTTTT.